A single sample gave rise to the 16 T cell receptor beta chains below, sequenced in a study of T cells in localized non-small cell lung cancer. Repertoires were generated with immunoSEQ multiplex PCR, while TCRdb's copy carries only in-frame clones and drops some. The sample has about 31,000 clones, approximately 94% seen once. This specimen consisted of peripheral blood, obtained before any cancer treatment. The receptors here all came from a woman aged 40-69 years with stage I lung adenocarcinoma.

The genes are TRBV7-7 and TRBJ2-5; 9 bases fit TRBD1. CDR3 length: 16 residues. Germline V gene lookup returns CDR1 SSHAT and CDR2 FNYEAQ (reference sequence). With 1 base clipped from V and 2 bases from J, the junction kept 5 bases outside the gene matches. The CDR3 DNA reads TGTGCCAGCAGCTTAGGCGGGACAGGGAGGCAAGAGACCCAGTACTTC. It codes for CASSLGGTGRQETQYF.

The chain recombines TRBV6-5 with TRBJ2-7; tentatively, D is TRBD1 (6 bases). Looked up from germline, CDR1 is MNHEY and CDR2 is SVGAGI. Trimming pared 0 bases from V and 2 bases from J, leaving 8 bases between. This CDR3 has 14 residues. CDR3 DNA sequence: TGTGCCAGCAGTTACTCGACAGGCGCCTACGAGCAGTACTTC. This sequence encodes CASSYSTGAYEQYF.

V gene TRBV5-4 combines with J gene TRBJ2-3, with a weak D call TRBD2 (6 bases). The CDR3 covers 17 residues. Germline values: CDR1 SGHNT, CDR2 YYREEE (reference sequence). The germline V and J ends were trimmed by 4 bases and 5 bases, with 23 bases remaining between them. This chain's CDR3 is CASSAGPGTPFEDTQYF. Here the CDR3 DNA reads TGTGCCAGCAGCGCCGGTCCCGGGACTCCATTTGAAGATACGCAGTATTTT.

The chain uses TRBV9 and TRBJ2-5, with TRBD2 as a possible D gene (7 bases). V was pared by 4 bases and J by 1 base, with 23 bases between. CDR1 is SGDLS, CDR2 YYNGEE, per germline. The CDR3 runs to 18 residues. CDR3 nucleotide sequence: TGTGCCAGCAGCACCCGAAGGGCGAGGGGGGGAGGCCAAGAGACCCAGTACTTC. Protein product: CASSTRRARGGGQETQYF.

The chain employs TRBV5-4 and TRBJ2-5; D may be TRBD2 (6 bases). V lost 0 bases, J lost 1 base, and 13 bases lay in between. Germline V lookup: CDR1 SGHNT, CDR2 YYREEE (reference sequence). CDR3 size: 16 residues. In DNA, the CDR3 is TGTGCCAGCAGCTTGGGGCTAGCGAGCCTCCAAGAGACCCAGTACTTC. This translates into CASSLGLASLQETQYF.

This clone showed up just once. The rearrangement uses TRBV4-3 and TRBJ1-2; possible D gene TRBD1, 5 bases. V dropped 0 bases and J dropped 2 bases, with 7 bases sitting between them. The V gene's germline CDR1 is LGHNA and CDR2 YSLEER. This CDR3 comprises 14 residues. The CDR3 is CASSQDGGNYGYTF. The CDR3 DNA is TGCGCCAGCAGCCAAGATGGGGGGAACTATGGCTACACCTTC.

The rearrangement links TRBV7-2 to TRBJ2-3; TRBD2 matches at 9 bases. CDR3 length: 16 amino acids. Per the germline V gene, CDR1 is SGHTA and CDR2 is FQGNSA. The V and J ends lost 4 bases and 1 base, in that order; junction bases with no gene match: 6. CDR3 sequence (DNA): TGTGCCAGCAGCTCCTTTGCTAGCGGGGGCACAGATACGCAGTATTTT. Encoded protein: CASSSFASGGTDTQYF.

This sequence joins TRBV7-9 and TRBJ1-5; D is undetermined. Per the germline V gene, CDR1 is SEHNR and CDR2 is FQNEAQ (reference sequence). The CDR3 extends over 12 amino acids. Trimming stripped 5 bases from V and 3 bases from J, with 5 bases between. The CDR3 bases are TGTGCCAGCAGCCTCCCCAATCAGCCCCAGCATTTT. This codes for CASSLPNQPQHF.

This chain uses TRBV19 with TRBJ1-1; D is undetermined. CDR1 LNHDA and CDR2 SQIVND come from the germline V gene (reference sequence). The CDR3 is 12 amino acids. V was pared by 6 bases and J by 3 bases, with 8 bases between. The CDR3 is CASRPGYTEAFF. CDR3 in DNA: TGTGCCAGTAGACCCGGATACACTGAAGCTTTCTTT.

The chain has TRBV2 and TRBJ1-4, with TRBD1 as a possible D gene (5 bases). CDR3 length: 14 amino acids. Between the trimmed V and J ends, which lost 7 bases and 7 bases, there was a span of 16 bases. The germline CDR1 and CDR2 sequences are SNHLY and FYNNEI. The CDR3 loop reads CASIQGRGGEKLFF. The CDR3 DNA reads as TGTGCCAGCATCCAGGGAAGGGGCGGTGAAAAACTGTTTTTT.

The CDR3 region is CASSLARDRPNTEAFF. CDR3 DNA sequence: TGTGCCAGCAGCTTAGCCCGGGACAGACCGAACACTGAAGCTTTCTTT. This chain connects TRBV7-2 to TRBJ1-1, with 7 bases aligning to TRBD1. The V gene end was trimmed by 0 bases and the J gene end by 1 base; junction bases not matched to a gene: 5. In germline, CDR1 is SGHTA, CDR2 FQGNSA. The CDR3 length is 16 residues.

V usage is TRBV4-1 and J usage is TRBJ2-1; D not resolved. Trimming pared 3 bases from V and 5 bases from J, leaving 17 bases between. CDR3 length: 16 residues. Germline-derived CDR1 and CDR2 are MGHRA and YSYEKL. This CDR3 is CASSHEHPSAHNEQFF. Written as DNA, the CDR3 is TGCGCCAGCAGCCACGAACACCCCTCCGCTCACAATGAGCAGTTCTTC.

The CDR3 DNA reads TGTGCCAGCAGCTTTATTACCTCGAACACTGAAGCTTTCTTT. It encodes CASSFITSNTEAFF. This chain links TRBV5-5 with TRBJ1-1; D is unclear. The CDR3 consists of 14 residues. The V gene lost 2 bases and the J gene lost 1 base, with 9 bases spanning the gap. Germline V gene lookup returns CDR1 SGHKS and CDR2 YYEKEE (reference sequence). The whole variable domain, remainder taken from reference TRBV5-5 and TRBJ1-1, is DAGVTQSPTHLIKTRGQQVTLRCSPISGHKSVSWYQQVLGQGPQFIFQYYEKEERGRGNFPDRFSARQFPNYSSELNVNALLLGDSALYLCASSFITSNTEAFFGQGTRLTVV.

The chain has TRBV28 and TRBJ1-5; no firm D call. Germline-derived CDR1 and CDR2 are MDHEN and SYDVKM. The CDR3 sequence is 15 residues long. The V end lost 8 bases, the J end lost 0 bases, and 14 bases lay between the germline ends. The CDR3 nucleotides read TGTGCCAGCTCCCCCGGGGAATATAGCAATCAGCCCCAGCATTTT. This gives the protein CASSPGEYSNQPQHF.

The table lists this clone with a few counts. The CDR3 bases are TGCGCCAGCAATCGGGGACAGGGGAACACTGAAGCTTTCTTT. As protein: CASNRGQGNTEAFF. The gene calls are TRBV5-1 and TRBJ1-1; 9 nucleotides match TRBD1. This CDR3 has 14 amino acids. CDR1 is SGHRS, CDR2 YFSETQ, per germline. V shed 6 bases, J shed 1 base, and the junction held 4 bases outside the gene matches.

V and J are TRBV10-3 and TRBJ1-3, with unresolved D. The germline CDR1 and CDR2 sequences are ENHRY and SYGVKD. The CDR3 runs 13 residues. Trimming took off 3 bases at V and 4 bases at J, with 7 bases between the two ends. Here the CDR3 DNA reads TGTGCCATCAGTGAAACAGCAGGAAACACCATATATTTT. It is translated as CAISETAGNTIYF.